The 6 T cell receptor beta chains reported below all come from one sample, sequenced in a study of T cells in Graves' hyperthyroidism and ophthalmopathy. RNA transcripts gave rise to amplified TCR beta CDR3 regions. Carried out on the TCR CDR3, a first-round RT-PCR used the HTBI primer set. Each CDR3 protein is one row after TCRdb ran MiXCR on the multiplex PCR reads. The data hold approximately 400,000 distinct CDR3 sequences, with around a sixth observed a single time. Sequenced input: blood. The receptors derive from a woman aged 18-30 years with Graves' hyperthyroidism.

The sample holds a few counts of this clonotype. The chain recombines TRBV6-1 with TRBJ1-1; D is uncertain. CDR3 length: 16 amino acids. V was pared by 6 bases and J by 0 bases, with 17 bases between. Per the germline V gene, CDR1 is MNHNS and CDR2 is SASEGT. The CDR3: CASSLTPPPVNTEAFF. For the CDR3, the DNA is TGTGCCAGCAGCTTAACCCCCCCACCTGTGAACACTGAAGCTTTCTTT.

V gene TRBV20-1 combines with J gene TRBJ1-1; 8 bases line up with TRBD1. Per germline, CDR1 DFQATT and CDR2 SNEGSKA (reference sequence). V shed 4 bases, J shed 6 bases, and the junction held 4 bases outside the gene matches. The CDR3 covers 12 residues. The DNA for the CDR3 is TGCAGTGCTACCCAGGGGGCAGCTGAAGCTTTCTTT. Translation: CSATQGAAEAFF.

This clonotype has a count of ten or more. The gene calls are TRBV18 and TRBJ2-7, with a possible D match to TRBD1 (5 bases). Trimming took 10 bases from V and 6 from J, leaving 19 bases between them. Germline CDR1 is KGHSH and CDR2 is LQKENI. There are 13 residues in the CDR3. DNA for the CDR3: TGTGCCACTTCGGGCGGCAGGGATCGCGAGCAGTACTTC. Translating it yields CATSGGRDREQYF.

This clonotype was seen many times. The V and J genes are TRBV7-9 and TRBJ2-5, with TRBD1 matching over 11 bases. The CDR3 is 17 amino acids. V trimming: 3 bases; J trimming: 2 bases; junction bases outside the gene matches: 8. Per germline, CDR1 SEHNR and CDR2 FQNEAQ (reference sequence). The CDR3 protein is CASSFTTGTGGQETQYF. Written as DNA, the CDR3 is TGTGCCAGCAGCTTCACGACCGGGACAGGGGGTCAAGAGACCCAGTACTTC. Using reference TRBV7-9 and TRBJ2-5 for the parts outside the CDR3, the full variable domain is DTGVSQNPRHKITKRGQNVTFRCDPISEHNRLYWYRQTLGQGPEFLTYFQNEAQLEKSRLLSDRFSAERPKGSFSTLEIQRTEQGDSAMYLCASSFTTGTGGQETQYFGPGTRLLVL.

This clonotype was seen repeatedly, ten times or more. J is TRBJ1-3 and V is TRBV12-3 or TRBV12-4, with no clear D. The CDR3 is 17 amino acids. V was cut by 6 bases and J by 1 base, with 19 bases left in between. The CDR3 protein is CASRIQSPTLSGNTIYF. CDR3 DNA: TGTGCCAGCAGGATCCAATCCCCGACACTTTCTGGAAACACCATATATTTT.

This clonotype has a count of ten or more. The V and J genes are TRBV11-2 and TRBJ2-1; 7 bases are a match to TRBD1. The germline CDR1 and CDR2 sequences are SGHAT and FQNNGV. The V gene end was trimmed by 5 bases and the J gene end by 3 bases; junction bases not matched to a gene: 7. This CDR3 contains 15 residues. The CDR3 sequence is CASSALDRDYNEQFF. CDR3 sequence (DNA): TGTGCCAGCAGCGCGCTAGACAGGGACTACAATGAGCAGTTCTTC.